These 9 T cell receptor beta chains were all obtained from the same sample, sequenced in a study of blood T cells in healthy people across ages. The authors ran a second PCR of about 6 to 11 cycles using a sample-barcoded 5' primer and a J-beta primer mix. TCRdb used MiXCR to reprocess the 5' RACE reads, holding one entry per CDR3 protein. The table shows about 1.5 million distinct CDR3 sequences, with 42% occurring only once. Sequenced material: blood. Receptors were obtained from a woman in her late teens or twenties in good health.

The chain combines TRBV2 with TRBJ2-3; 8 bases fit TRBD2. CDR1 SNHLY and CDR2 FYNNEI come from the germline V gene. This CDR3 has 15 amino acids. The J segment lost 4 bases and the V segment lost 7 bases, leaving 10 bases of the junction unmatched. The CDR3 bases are TGTGCCAGCACTTACCGAGCGGGAGTGCCAGATACGCAGTATTTT. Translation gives CASTYRAGVPDTQYF.

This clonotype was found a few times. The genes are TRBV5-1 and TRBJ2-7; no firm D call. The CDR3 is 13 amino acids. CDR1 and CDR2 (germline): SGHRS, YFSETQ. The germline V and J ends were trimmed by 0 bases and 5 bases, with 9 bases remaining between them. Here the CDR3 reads CASSLDPYHEQYF. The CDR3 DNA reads TGCGCCAGCAGCTTGGACCCGTACCACGAGCAGTACTTC.

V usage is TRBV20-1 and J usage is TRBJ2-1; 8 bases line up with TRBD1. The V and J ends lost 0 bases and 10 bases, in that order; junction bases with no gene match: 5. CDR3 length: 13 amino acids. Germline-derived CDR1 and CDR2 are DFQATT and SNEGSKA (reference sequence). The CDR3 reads CSAREQGAEEQFF. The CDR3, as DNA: TGCAGTGCTAGAGAGCAGGGGGCTGAGGAGCAGTTCTTC.

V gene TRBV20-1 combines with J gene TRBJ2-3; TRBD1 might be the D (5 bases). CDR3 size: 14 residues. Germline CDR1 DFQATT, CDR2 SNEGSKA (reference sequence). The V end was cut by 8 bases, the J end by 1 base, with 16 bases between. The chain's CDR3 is CSTVWGFRTDTQYF. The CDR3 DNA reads TGCAGTACCGTCTGGGGCTTCCGCACAGATACGCAGTATTTT.

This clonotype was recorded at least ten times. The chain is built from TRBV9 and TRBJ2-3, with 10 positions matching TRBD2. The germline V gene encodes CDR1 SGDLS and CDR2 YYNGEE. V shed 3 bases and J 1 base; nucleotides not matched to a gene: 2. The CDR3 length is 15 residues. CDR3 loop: CASSAGTSGTDTQYF. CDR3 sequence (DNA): TGTGCCAGCAGCGCCGGGACTAGCGGCACAGATACGCAGTATTTT.

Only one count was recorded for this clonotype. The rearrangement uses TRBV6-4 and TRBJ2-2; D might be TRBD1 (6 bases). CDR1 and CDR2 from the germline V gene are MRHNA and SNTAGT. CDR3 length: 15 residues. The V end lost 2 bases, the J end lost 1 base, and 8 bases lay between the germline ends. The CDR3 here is CASSDPGQNTGELFF. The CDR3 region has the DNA TGTGCCAGCAGTGACCCGGGACAGAACACCGGGGAGCTGTTTTTT.

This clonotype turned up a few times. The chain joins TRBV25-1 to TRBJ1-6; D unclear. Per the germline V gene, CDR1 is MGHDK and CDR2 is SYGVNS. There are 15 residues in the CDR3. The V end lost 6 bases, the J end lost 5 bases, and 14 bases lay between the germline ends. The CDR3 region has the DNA TGTGCCAGCAGAGACCCTATCGGGCATAATTCACCCCTCCACTTT. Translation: CASRDPIGHNSPLHF.

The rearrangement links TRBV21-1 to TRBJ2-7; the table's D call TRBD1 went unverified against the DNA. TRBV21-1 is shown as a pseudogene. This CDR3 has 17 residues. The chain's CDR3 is CASSKPTGTGETYEQYF. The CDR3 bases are TGTGCCAGCAGCAAACCTACCGGGACAGGCGAGACCTACGAGCAGTACTTC.

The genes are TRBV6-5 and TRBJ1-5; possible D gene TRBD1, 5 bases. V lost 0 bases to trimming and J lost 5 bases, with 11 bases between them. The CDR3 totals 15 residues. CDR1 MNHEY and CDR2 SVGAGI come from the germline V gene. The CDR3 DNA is TGTGCCAGCAGTTACTCTGTGATGGGGGATCAGCCCCAGCATTTT. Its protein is CASSYSVMGDQPQHF.